Listed below are T cell receptor beta chains from one sample, sequenced in a study of CD8+ T cells in alopecia areata. Measured with immunoSEQ multiplex PCR; TCRdb has only the in-frame clones, and not every one. The sample gives 93,000 or so clones, 55% of which show up once; around 9% is in the top ten. The sequencing input was CD4+ T cells sorted from blood. All receptors come from a human donor in good health. CDR3s include the opening cysteine and the closing phenylalanine or tryptophan. The order of the fields is J gene, clone size, CDR3 length, V gene, D gene, CDR3 DNA, CDR3 protein. D genes are given only for firm matches. Size is omitted from some rows. Given values are once, few, many or a class for expanded clones.

j_call: TRBJ1-2
clone_size: once
cdr3_length: 11
v_call: TRBV30
d_call: NA
cdr3_nt: TGTGCCTGGAGTGTATCAATCGGCTACACCTTC
cdr3_aa: CAWSVSIGYTF

j_call: TRBJ1-2
clone_size: few
cdr3_length: 14
v_call: TRBV10-3
d_call: NA
cdr3_nt: TGTGCCATCAGTGAATTAGGGACCGTCTATGGCTACACCTTC
cdr3_aa: CAISELGTVYGYTF

j_call: TRBJ2-3
clone_size: few
cdr3_length: 15
v_call: TRBV19
d_call: TRBD1
cdr3_nt: TGTGCCAGTAGCCCACAGGGGGCTAGATCGGATACGCAGTATTTT
cdr3_aa: CASSPQGARSDTQYF

j_call: TRBJ1-2
clone_size: NA
cdr3_length: 11
v_call: TRBV29-1
d_call: NA
cdr3_nt: TGCAGCGTTGAACGGACGGGGGGCTACACCTTC
cdr3_aa: CSVERTGGYTF

j_call: TRBJ1-5
clone_size: NA
cdr3_length: 13
v_call: TRBV6-6
d_call: TRBD1
cdr3_nt: TGTGCCAGCAGTCCGACAGGGCATCAGCCCCAGCATTTT
cdr3_aa: CASSPTGHQPQHF

j_call: TRBJ2-5
clone_size: NA
cdr3_length: 13
v_call: TRBV5-1
d_call: NA
cdr3_nt: TGCGCCAGCAGCGACCGGGCAATCCAGACCCAGTACTTC
cdr3_aa: CASSDRAIQTQYF

j_call: TRBJ2-2
clone_size: once
cdr3_length: 19
v_call: TRBV5-6
d_call: TRBD1
cdr3_nt: TGTGCCAGCAGCTCCCCGGTATTACGGGACAGGGCGAACACCGGGGAGCTGTTTTTT
cdr3_aa: CASSSPVLRDRANTGELFF

j_call: TRBJ1-6
clone_size: NA
cdr3_length: 16
v_call: TRBV18
d_call: NA
cdr3_nt: TGTGCCAGCTCACCGGCGGCCGGCGGCTATAATTCACCCCTCCACTTT
cdr3_aa: CASSPAAGGYNSPLHF

j_call: TRBJ2-3
clone_size: NA
cdr3_length: 11
v_call: TRBV20-1
d_call: NA
cdr3_nt: TGCAGTGCTCCGCTCACAGATACGCAGTATTTT
cdr3_aa: CSAPLTDTQYF

j_call: TRBJ1-2
clone_size: few
cdr3_length: 13
v_call: TRBV7-9
d_call: NA
cdr3_nt: TGTGCCAGCAGCCTTAATGAGGGCTATGGCTACACCTTC
cdr3_aa: CASSLNEGYGYTF

j_call: TRBJ2-7
clone_size: once
cdr3_length: 14
v_call: TRBV18
d_call: NA
cdr3_nt: TGTGCCAGCTCACCATGGGACACGGGGGAAGAGCAGTACTTC
cdr3_aa: CASSPWDTGEEQYF

j_call: TRBJ2-1
clone_size: NA
cdr3_length: 15
v_call: TRBV4-1
d_call: NA
cdr3_nt: TGCGCCAGCAGCCAAGTGGCGGGGCAATACAATGAGCAGTTCTTC
cdr3_aa: CASSQVAGQYNEQFF

j_call: TRBJ2-7
clone_size: NA
cdr3_length: 18
v_call: TRBV28
d_call: TRBD2
cdr3_nt: TGTGCCAGCAGTTCCTCGGGACTAGCGGGGAGAAGCTCCTACGAGCAGTACTTC
cdr3_aa: CASSSSGLAGRSSYEQYF

j_call: TRBJ2-3
clone_size: NA
cdr3_length: 14
v_call: TRBV4-2
d_call: TRBD2
cdr3_nt: TGTGCCAGCAGCCAAGATCGCAGCGGGGGGCCTGAGTATTTT
cdr3_aa: CASSQDRSGGPEYF

j_call: TRBJ2-7
clone_size: once
cdr3_length: 13
v_call: TRBV30
d_call: TRBD1
cdr3_nt: TGTGCCTGGAGCGGACAGGGGGACTACGAGCAGTACTTC
cdr3_aa: CAWSGQGDYEQYF

j_call: TRBJ1-1
clone_size: medium-sized
cdr3_length: 17
v_call: TRBV27
d_call: TRBD1
cdr3_nt: TGTGCCAGCAGTGCAAGGGACAGGGGGCGGGTTAACACTGAAGCTTTCTTT
cdr3_aa: CASSARDRGRVNTEAFF

j_call: TRBJ1-2
clone_size: once
cdr3_length: 12
v_call: TRBV6-6
d_call: TRBD1
cdr3_nt: TGTGCCAGCAGTGATCAGGGGGGTGGCTACACCTTC
cdr3_aa: CASSDQGGGYTF

j_call: TRBJ1-1
clone_size: NA
cdr3_length: 17
v_call: TRBV30
d_call: NA
cdr3_nt: TGTGCCTGGAGTGTACCCCATTCGGCAGGGTTCGACACTGAAGCTTTCTTT
cdr3_aa: CAWSVPHSAGFDTEAFF

j_call: TRBJ2-7
clone_size: NA
cdr3_length: 16
v_call: TRBV7-8
d_call: NA
cdr3_nt: TGTGCCAGCAGCCCGTCCAGGACCTTTCCCGCCTACGAGCAGTACTTC
cdr3_aa: CASSPSRTFPAYEQYF

j_call: TRBJ1-1
clone_size: NA
cdr3_length: 14
v_call: TRBV27
d_call: TRBD1
cdr3_nt: TGTGCCAGCAGTCAACAGGGGTTGGCCACTGAAGCTTTCTTT
cdr3_aa: CASSQQGLATEAFF

j_call: TRBJ1-6
clone_size: few
cdr3_length: 14
v_call: TRBV6-6
d_call: NA
cdr3_nt: TGTGCCAGCAGTTACCAGGGAACAAATTCACCCCTCCACTTT
cdr3_aa: CASSYQGTNSPLHF

j_call: TRBJ1-1
clone_size: NA
cdr3_length: 14
v_call: TRBV29-1
d_call: NA
cdr3_nt: TGCAGCGTTTCGCCCCTTACAACGAGCACTGAAGCTTTCTTT
cdr3_aa: CSVSPLTTSTEAFF

j_call: TRBJ1-3
clone_size: few
cdr3_length: 12
v_call: TRBV29-1
d_call: NA
cdr3_nt: TGCAGCGTTGATGACCCGGGAAACACCATATATTTT
cdr3_aa: CSVDDPGNTIYF

j_call: TRBJ1-2
clone_size: NA
cdr3_length: 14
v_call: TRBV4-2
d_call: NA
cdr3_nt: TGTGCCAGCAGCCACCCAGCAGACAGATATGGCTACACCTTC
cdr3_aa: CASSHPADRYGYTF

j_call: TRBJ2-7
clone_size: NA
cdr3_length: 15
v_call: TRBV4-1
d_call: TRBD1
cdr3_nt: TGCGCCAGCACCCAAGTTTGGGACAGGGACTACGAGCAGTACTTC
cdr3_aa: CASTQVWDRDYEQYF

j_call: TRBJ2-1
clone_size: few
cdr3_length: 15
v_call: TRBV2
d_call: NA
cdr3_nt: TGTGCCAGCATGCCCCGGGGGGCATCCTACAATGAGCAGTTCTTC
cdr3_aa: CASMPRGASYNEQFF

j_call: TRBJ2-2
clone_size: NA
cdr3_length: 17
v_call: TRBV4-1
d_call: NA
cdr3_nt: TGCGCCAGCAGCCAGAGCGTGGCGGGGACGAACACCGGGGAGCTGTTTTTT
cdr3_aa: CASSQSVAGTNTGELFF

j_call: TRBJ2-1
clone_size: NA
cdr3_length: 14
v_call: TRBV30
d_call: TRBD2
cdr3_nt: TGTGCCTGGAGTGGGGGGACTAGCCCCAATGAGCAGTTCTTC
cdr3_aa: CAWSGGTSPNEQFF

j_call: TRBJ2-3
clone_size: NA
cdr3_length: 14
v_call: TRBV4-2
d_call: NA
cdr3_nt: TGTGCCAGCAGTCCTAGCCGACTAGCAGATACGCAGTATTTT
cdr3_aa: CASSPSRLADTQYF

j_call: TRBJ2-4
clone_size: NA
cdr3_length: 17
v_call: TRBV11-1
d_call: NA
cdr3_nt: TGTGCCAGCAGCTCGAAGGACAGATCGAGTAGTCCTAACATTCAGTACTTC
cdr3_aa: CASSSKDRSSSPNIQYF

j_call: TRBJ2-3
clone_size: few
cdr3_length: 14
v_call: TRBV5-1
d_call: TRBD1
cdr3_nt: TGCGCCAGCAGCCTGGGACAGATATCAGATACGCAGTATTTT
cdr3_aa: CASSLGQISDTQYF

j_call: TRBJ2-1
clone_size: NA
cdr3_length: 19
v_call: TRBV29-1
d_call: TRBD2
cdr3_nt: TGCAGCGCCCTGACGCGGGCTAGCGGGGGGGTTAGCTCCTACAATGAGCAGTTCTTC
cdr3_aa: CSALTRASGGVSSYNEQFF

j_call: TRBJ2-3
clone_size: NA
cdr3_length: 12
v_call: TRBV10-3
d_call: NA
cdr3_nt: TGTGCCATCAGTGCGGGCACAGATACGCAGTATTTT
cdr3_aa: CAISAGTDTQYF

j_call: TRBJ1-1
clone_size: NA
cdr3_length: 17
v_call: TRBV30
d_call: NA
cdr3_nt: TGTGCCTGGGCTTCGAGATACCAGGGTAGGGGACTCGGTGAAGCTTTCTTT
cdr3_aa: CAWASRYQGRGLGEAFF

j_call: TRBJ2-5
clone_size: few
cdr3_length: 15
v_call: TRBV7-7
d_call: NA
cdr3_nt: TGTGCTAGCAGCTTAGGTTTCGGGGGCCAAGAGACCCAGTACTTC
cdr3_aa: CASSLGFGGQETQYF

j_call: TRBJ2-6
clone_size: NA
cdr3_length: 15
v_call: TRBV28
d_call: NA
cdr3_nt: TGTGCCAGCAGTGAAGCAGGGTCTGGGGCCAACGTCCTGACTTTC
cdr3_aa: CASSEAGSGANVLTF

j_call: TRBJ2-7
clone_size: NA
cdr3_length: 13
v_call: TRBV7-8
d_call: TRBD2
cdr3_nt: TGTGCCAGCAGTTTCAGACTAGCTTACGAGCAGTACTTC
cdr3_aa: CASSFRLAYEQYF

j_call: TRBJ2-7
clone_size: NA
cdr3_length: 14
v_call: TRBV7-2
d_call: NA
cdr3_nt: TGTGCCAGCAGCTTAGGAATACACTCCTACGAGCAGTACTTC
cdr3_aa: CASSLGIHSYEQYF

j_call: TRBJ2-1
clone_size: NA
cdr3_length: 10
v_call: TRBV19
d_call: TRBD2
cdr3_nt: TGTGCCAGCGGGGGGGATGAGCAGTTCTTC
cdr3_aa: CASGGDEQFF

j_call: TRBJ2-3
clone_size: NA
cdr3_length: 11
v_call: TRBV12-5
d_call: NA
cdr3_nt: TGTGCTAGTGGTTTGTCGGGTACGCAGTATTTT
cdr3_aa: CASGLSGTQYF

j_call: TRBJ2-3
clone_size: few
cdr3_length: 17
v_call: TRBV4-1
d_call: TRBD2
cdr3_nt: TGCGCCAGCAGCCGCGGGACTAGCGGGGGTGGATGGAATACGCAGTATTTT
cdr3_aa: CASSRGTSGGGWNTQYF

j_call: TRBJ1-5
clone_size: NA
cdr3_length: 14
v_call: TRBV6-5
d_call: NA
cdr3_nt: TGTGCCAGCAGTTACTCGGGCGGCGATCAGCCCCAGCATTTT
cdr3_aa: CASSYSGGDQPQHF

j_call: TRBJ1-5
clone_size: NA
cdr3_length: 12
v_call: TRBV7-2
d_call: NA
cdr3_nt: TGTGCCAGCAGCTTAGACGATCAGCCCCAGCATTTT
cdr3_aa: CASSLDDQPQHF

j_call: TRBJ1-5
clone_size: NA
cdr3_length: 13
v_call: TRBV29-1
d_call: TRBD1
cdr3_nt: TGCAGCGTTGCCTCAGGGGGCGATCAGCCCCAGCATTTT
cdr3_aa: CSVASGGDQPQHF

j_call: TRBJ2-3
clone_size: NA
cdr3_length: 14
v_call: TRBV5-1
d_call: NA
cdr3_nt: TGCGCCAGCAGAGTAACAGGCCTCACAGATACGCAGTATTTT
cdr3_aa: CASRVTGLTDTQYF

j_call: TRBJ2-3
clone_size: NA
cdr3_length: 16
v_call: TRBV5-1
d_call: TRBD1
cdr3_nt: TGCGCCAGCAGCTCCGGACAGGGGCCACTCACAGATACGCAGTATTTT
cdr3_aa: CASSSGQGPLTDTQYF

j_call: TRBJ2-2
clone_size: NA
cdr3_length: 14
v_call: TRBV28
d_call: NA
cdr3_nt: TGTGCCAGCAGTTTACCCCAGAGGGGCGGGGAGCTGTTTTTT
cdr3_aa: CASSLPQRGGELFF

j_call: TRBJ1-2
clone_size: few
cdr3_length: 14
v_call: TRBV29-1
d_call: TRBD1
cdr3_nt: TGCAGCGCACTAGACAGGGACGGAATTAGTGGCTACACCTTC
cdr3_aa: CSALDRDGISGYTF

j_call: TRBJ2-5
clone_size: few
cdr3_length: 13
v_call: TRBV5-1
d_call: NA
cdr3_nt: TGCGCCAGCAGAGTGGACAGTAAAGAGACCCAGTACTTC
cdr3_aa: CASRVDSKETQYF

j_call: TRBJ1-3
clone_size: NA
cdr3_length: 16
v_call: TRBV29-1
d_call: TRBD1
cdr3_nt: TGCAGCGTCGCGGGACAGGGGGTTCTCTCTGGAAACACCATATATTTT
cdr3_aa: CSVAGQGVLSGNTIYF

j_call: TRBJ2-3
clone_size: NA
cdr3_length: 12
v_call: TRBV5-6
d_call: NA
cdr3_nt: TGTGCCAGCAGTTTTAACACAGATACGCAGTATTTT
cdr3_aa: CASSFNTDTQYF

j_call: TRBJ1-2
clone_size: NA
cdr3_length: 14
v_call: TRBV15
d_call: TRBD1
cdr3_nt: TGTGCCACCAGCAGTCCCCGGGACAGCTATGGCTACACCTTC
cdr3_aa: CATSSPRDSYGYTF

j_call: TRBJ1-5
clone_size: NA
cdr3_length: 13
v_call: TRBV5-1
d_call: NA
cdr3_nt: TGCGCCAGCAGCTTGGTCGGCAATCAGCCCCAGCATTTT
cdr3_aa: CASSLVGNQPQHF

j_call: TRBJ1-5
clone_size: NA
cdr3_length: 13
v_call: TRBV2
d_call: NA
cdr3_nt: TGTGCCAGCAGTGAAGGGCAGGGTCAGCCCCAGCATTTT
cdr3_aa: CASSEGQGQPQHF

j_call: TRBJ2-5
clone_size: NA
cdr3_length: 16
v_call: TRBV11-2
d_call: NA
cdr3_nt: TGTGCCAGCAGCCCCTTGCGGGACCCGTGGGGAGAGACCCAGTACTTC
cdr3_aa: CASSPLRDPWGETQYF

j_call: TRBJ2-2
clone_size: NA
cdr3_length: 14
v_call: TRBV5-4
d_call: NA
cdr3_nt: TGTGCCAGCAGTATCGGACGGAACACCGGGGAGCTGTTTTTT
cdr3_aa: CASSIGRNTGELFF

j_call: TRBJ2-2
clone_size: NA
cdr3_length: 15
v_call: TRBV7-2
d_call: TRBD2
cdr3_nt: TGTGCCAGCAGCGTCGGTAGCGGGTACACCGGGGAGCTGTTTTTT
cdr3_aa: CASSVGSGYTGELFF

j_call: TRBJ1-2
clone_size: few
cdr3_length: 10
v_call: TRBV20-1
d_call: NA
cdr3_nt: TGCAGTGCCAACCACCTCGGCTACACCTTC
cdr3_aa: CSANHLGYTF

j_call: TRBJ2-3
clone_size: NA
cdr3_length: 14
v_call: TRBV2
d_call: NA
cdr3_nt: TGTGCCAGCAATCCAACCGGGGCAACAGATACGCAGTATTTT
cdr3_aa: CASNPTGATDTQYF

j_call: TRBJ1-1
clone_size: NA
cdr3_length: 14
v_call: TRBV28
d_call: NA
cdr3_nt: TGTGCCAGCAGTTTGGTCAGGGGACGGACTGAAGCTTTCTTT
cdr3_aa: CASSLVRGRTEAFF